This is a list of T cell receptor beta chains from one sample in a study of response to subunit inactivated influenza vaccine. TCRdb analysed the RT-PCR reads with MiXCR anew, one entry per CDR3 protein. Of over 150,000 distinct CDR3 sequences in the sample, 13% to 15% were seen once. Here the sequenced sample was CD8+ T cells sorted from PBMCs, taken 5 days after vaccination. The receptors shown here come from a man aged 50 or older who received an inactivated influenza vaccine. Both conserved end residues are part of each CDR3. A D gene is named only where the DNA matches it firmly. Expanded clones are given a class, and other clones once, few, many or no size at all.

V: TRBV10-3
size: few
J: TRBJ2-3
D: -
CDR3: CAISGTVTSTDTQYF
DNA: TGTGCCATCAGTGGGACAGTTACTAGCACAGATACGCAGTATTTT

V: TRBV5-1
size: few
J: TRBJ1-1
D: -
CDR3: CASSLAPTGTTEAFF
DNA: TGCGCCAGCAGCTTGGCCCCCACAGGGACCACTGAAGCTTTCTTT

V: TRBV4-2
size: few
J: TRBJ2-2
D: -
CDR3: CASSPWTGINTGELFF
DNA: TGTGCCAGCAGCCCCTGGACCGGAATTAACACCGGGGAGCTGTTTTTT

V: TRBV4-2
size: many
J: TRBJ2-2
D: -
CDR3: CASSRGVGTGELFF
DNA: TGTGCCAGCAGCCGCGGTGTGGGCACCGGGGAGCTGTTTTTT

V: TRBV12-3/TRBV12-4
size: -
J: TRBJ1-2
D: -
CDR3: CASSFVRQHPDYGYTF
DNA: TGTGCCAGCAGTTTTGTCCGACAGCATCCTGACTATGGCTACACCTTC

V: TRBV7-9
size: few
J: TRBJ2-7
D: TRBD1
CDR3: CASSTPGQHSYEQYF
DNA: TGTGCCAGCAGTACTCCGGGACAGCACTCCTACGAGCAGTACTTC

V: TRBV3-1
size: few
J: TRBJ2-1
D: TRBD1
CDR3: CASSQGKTGQIDNEQFF
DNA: TGTGCCAGCAGCCAAGGGAAGACGGGACAGATAGACAATGAGCAGTTCTTC

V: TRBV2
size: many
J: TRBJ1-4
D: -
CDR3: CASSVPTINEKLFF
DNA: TGTGCCAGCAGTGTACCGACAATTAATGAAAAACTGTTTTTT

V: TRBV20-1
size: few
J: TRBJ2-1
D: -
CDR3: CSASFESPGSNEQFF
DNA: TGCAGTGCTAGCTTCGAATCACCAGGGAGTAATGAGCAGTTCTTC

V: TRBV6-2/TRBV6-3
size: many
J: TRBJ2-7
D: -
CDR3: CASSYAYEQYF
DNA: TGTGCCAGCAGTTATGCGTACGAGCAGTACTTC

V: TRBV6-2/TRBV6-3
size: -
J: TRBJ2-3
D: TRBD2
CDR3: CASSYSDSGATDTQYF
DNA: TGTGCCAGCAGTTACTCGGATAGCGGGGCCACAGATACGCAGTATTTT

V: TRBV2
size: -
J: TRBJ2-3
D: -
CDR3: CATRGGDSARDTQYF
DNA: TGTGCCACCAGAGGAGGGGACAGTGCGAGAGATACGCAGTATTTT

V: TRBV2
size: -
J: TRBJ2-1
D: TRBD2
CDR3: CASSEPDGTSGRNINEQFF
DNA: TGTGCCAGCAGTGAACCAGACGGGACTAGCGGGAGAAATATCAATGAGCAGTTCTTC

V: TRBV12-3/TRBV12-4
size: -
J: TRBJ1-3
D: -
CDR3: CASSPARGGGNTIYF
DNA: TGTGCCAGCAGTCCCGCACGGGGCGGTGGAAACACCATATATTTT

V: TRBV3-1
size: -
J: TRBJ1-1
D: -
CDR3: CASSHFRDNLAEAFF
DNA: TGTGCCAGCAGCCACTTCCGGGACAATCTTGCTGAAGCTTTCTTT

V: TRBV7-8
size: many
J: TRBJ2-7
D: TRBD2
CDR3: CASSLETSDEQYF
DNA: TGTGCCAGCAGCTTAGAAACTAGCGACGAGCAGTACTTC

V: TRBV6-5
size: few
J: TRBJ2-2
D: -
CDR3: CASSYSNVGAGAGTGELFF
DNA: TGTGCCAGCAGTTACTCGAATGTCGGGGCAGGGGCCGGTACCGGGGAGCTGTTTTTT

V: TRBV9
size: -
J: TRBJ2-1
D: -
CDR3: CASSVADSPYNEQFF
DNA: TGTGCCAGCAGCGTAGCGGACAGCCCCTACAATGAGCAGTTCTTC

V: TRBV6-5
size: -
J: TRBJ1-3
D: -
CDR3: CASSYSADSISGNTIYF
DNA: TGTGCCAGCAGTTACTCGGCCGACAGTATCTCTGGAAACACCATATATTTT

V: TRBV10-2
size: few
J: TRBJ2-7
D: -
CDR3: CASRVVSEQYF
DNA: TGCGCCAGCAGAGTAGTTTCCGAGCAGTACTTC

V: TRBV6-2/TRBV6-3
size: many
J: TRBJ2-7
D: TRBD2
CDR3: CASSYAGTSSYEQYF
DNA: TGTGCCAGCAGTTACGCCGGGACTAGCTCCTACGAGCAGTACTTC

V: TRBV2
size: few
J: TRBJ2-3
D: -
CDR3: CASSAGREADTQYF
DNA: TGTGCCAGCAGTGCCGGCAGGGAGGCAGATACGCAGTATTTT

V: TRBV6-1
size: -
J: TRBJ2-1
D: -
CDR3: CASRTIVGSNEQFF
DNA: TGTGCCAGCAGGACCATCGTGGGGAGCAATGAGCAGTTCTTC

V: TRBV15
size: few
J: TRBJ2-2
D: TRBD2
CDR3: CATSTTSGTGELFF
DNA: TGTGCCACCAGCACGACTAGCGGCACCGGGGAGCTGTTTTTT

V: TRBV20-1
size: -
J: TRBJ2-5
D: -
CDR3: CSGGSGIQETQYF
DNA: TGCAGTGGCGGGTCGGGGATTCAAGAGACCCAGTACTTC

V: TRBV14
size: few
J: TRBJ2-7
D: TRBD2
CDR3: CASSPGLAGFYEQYF
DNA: TGTGCCAGCAGCCCGGGACTAGCGGGATTCTACGAGCAGTACTTC

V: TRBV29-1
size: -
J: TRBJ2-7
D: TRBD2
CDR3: CSVEEGRSGREYF
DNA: TGCAGCGTTGAAGAAGGAAGAAGCGGGAGGGAGTACTTC

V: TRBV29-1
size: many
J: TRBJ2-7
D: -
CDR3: CSGRNSYEQYF
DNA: TGCAGCGGTAGGAACTCCTACGAGCAGTACTTC

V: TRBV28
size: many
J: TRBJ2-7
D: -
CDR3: CASSQGSEQYF
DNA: TGTGCCAGCAGTCAGGGAAGCGAGCAGTACTTC

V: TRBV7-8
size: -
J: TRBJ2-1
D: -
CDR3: CASSLGDGGAYNEQFF
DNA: TGTGCCAGCAGCTTAGGGGATGGAGGGGCCTACAATGAGCAGTTCTTC

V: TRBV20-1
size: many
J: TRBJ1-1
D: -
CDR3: CSARVKGLNTEAFF
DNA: TGCAGTGCTAGAGTGAAGGGTTTGAACACTGAAGCTTTCTTT

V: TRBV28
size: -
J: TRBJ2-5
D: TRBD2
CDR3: CASTTPSGGKETQYF
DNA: TGTGCCAGCACTACACCCTCGGGGGGTAAAGAGACCCAGTACTTC

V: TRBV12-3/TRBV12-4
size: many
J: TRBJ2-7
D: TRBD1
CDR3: CASSPTGVLGEQYF
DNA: TGTGCCAGCAGTCCGACAGGGGTGCTGGGCGAGCAGTACTTC

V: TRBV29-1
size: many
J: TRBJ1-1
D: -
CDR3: CSVEEVGAPEAFF
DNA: TGCAGCGTTGAAGAAGTAGGGGCCCCTGAAGCTTTCTTT

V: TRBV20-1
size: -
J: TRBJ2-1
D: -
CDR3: CSASGDSYNEQFF
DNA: TGCAGTGCTAGCGGAGACTCCTACAATGAGCAGTTCTTC